The clone carrying this TCR beta chain was counted many times. The data stem from a study of spatial heterogeneity in lung cancer. Germline-derived CDR1 and CDR2 are KGHSH and LQKENI. Trimming took off 2 bases at V and 0 bases at J, with 9 bases between the two ends. The CDR3 is made up of 15 amino acids. Specified time point: sample taken at primary tumor resection. No cells were sorted before sequencing. The whole RNA sequenced was extracted from tumor, nontumor lung or frozen PBMC. One entry per CDR3 protein results from TCRdb running MiXCR on the 5' RACE reads. This table has about 21,000 distinct CDR3 sequences, about 4.6% appearing once.

This clonotype originated in a male donor with early-stage non-small cell lung cancer. V gene TRBV18 combines with J gene TRBJ2-3; D ambiguous. Specimen: PBMCs, collected at surgery. CDR3 in DNA: TGTGCCAGCTCACCATGGCTTTCTAGCACAGATACGCAGTATTTT. This gives the protein CASSPWLSSTDTQYF.